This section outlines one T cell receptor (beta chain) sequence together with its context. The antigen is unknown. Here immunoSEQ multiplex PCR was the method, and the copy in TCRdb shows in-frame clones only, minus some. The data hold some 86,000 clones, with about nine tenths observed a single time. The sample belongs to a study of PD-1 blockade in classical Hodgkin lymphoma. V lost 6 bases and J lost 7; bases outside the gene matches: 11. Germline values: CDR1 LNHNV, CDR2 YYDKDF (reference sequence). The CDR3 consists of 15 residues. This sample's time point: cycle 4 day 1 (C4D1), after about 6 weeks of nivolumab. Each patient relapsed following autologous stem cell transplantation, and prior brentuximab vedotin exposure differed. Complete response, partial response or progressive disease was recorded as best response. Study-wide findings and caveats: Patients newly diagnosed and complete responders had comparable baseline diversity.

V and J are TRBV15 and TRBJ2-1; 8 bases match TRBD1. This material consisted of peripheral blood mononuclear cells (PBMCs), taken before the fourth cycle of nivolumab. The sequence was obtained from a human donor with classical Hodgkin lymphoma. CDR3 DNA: TGTGCCACCAGGGGTACAGGACAGGGAGAGAATGAGCAGTTCTTC. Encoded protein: CATRGTGQGENEQFF.